This TCR beta chain appears in the sequencing data of a study of blood T cells in healthy people across ages. PCR was performed a second time for 7 to 11 cycles using a sample-barcoded 5' primer and a J-beta primer mix. TCRdb redid the calling of the 5' RACE reads with MiXCR, one entry per CDR3 protein. The profile shows 1.5 million to 2 million distinct CDR3 sequences, around half of them singletons. CDR1 SGHVS and CDR2 FNYEAQ come from the germline V gene. This CDR3 spans 14 amino acids. The ends were cut back, 1 base at V and 8 bases at J, with 12 bases in the middle. In this sample, this clonotype turned up a few times.

Sample: blood. The gene calls are TRBV7-6 and TRBJ2-1; TRBD1 might be the D (6 bases). The sequence derives from a woman aged 40-49 years in good health. The CDR3 reads CASSLEQGWHEQFF. In DNA, the CDR3 is TGTGCCAGCAGCTTAGAACAGGGTTGGCATGAGCAGTTCTTC.